The 32 T cell receptor beta chains below were found in one sample sequenced in a study of blood T cell repertoires in COVID-19. Using immunoSEQ multiplex PCR, the repertoire was profiled, and TCRdb retains in-frame clones only, with some absent. This table holds around 68,000 clones, under 95% found once. The specimen was peripheral blood. The receptors come from a human donor in a cohort sampled during active COVID-19.

The chain combines TRBV6-1 with TRBJ2-7; 15 nucleotides agree with TRBD2. V was clipped by 6 bases and J by 3 bases; unmatched bases: 12. The V gene's germline CDR1 is MNHNS and CDR2 SASEGT. The CDR3 totals 18 residues. CDR3 protein: CASRELGLAGGLHYEQYF. CDR3 bases: TGTGCCAGCAGGGAATTGGGACTAGCGGGAGGACTCCACTACGAGCAGTACTTC.

V gene TRBV29-1 combines with J gene TRBJ2-7; 8 bases align to TRBD1. Germline trimming cut 7 bases from V and 2 bases from J; bases unmatched to any gene: 10. The CDR3 is 14 amino acids. The germline CDR1 and CDR2 sequences are SQVTM and ANQGSEA. DNA for the CDR3: TGCAGCGCCTCCCAGGGGGCGGGCGCCTACGAGCAGTACTTC. The encoded protein is CSASQGAGAYEQYF.

This clone was recorded a few times. This sequence joins TRBV19 and TRBJ1-6; D unresolved. Trimming cost V 0 bases and J 7 bases, with 13 bases left between them. This CDR3 spans 16 amino acids. Germline V lookup: CDR1 LNHDA, CDR2 SQIVND (reference sequence). CDR3 amino acids: CASSIDRHRSNSPLHF. The CDR3 DNA reads as TGTGCCAGTAGTATAGATCGACACCGTTCGAATTCACCCCTCCACTTT.

This clone was picked up a small number of times. This chain links TRBV5-1 with TRBJ2-2; unclear D gene. Germline V gives CDR1 SGHRS, CDR2 YFSETQ. CDR3 length: 12 residues. V lost 4 bases to trimming and J lost 4 bases, with 5 bases between them. This CDR3 is CASSLSTGELFF. The CDR3 nucleotides are TGCGCCAGCAGCCTTTCCACCGGGGAGCTGTTTTTT.

This clone was picked up one time. V and J are TRBV7-2 and TRBJ1-1; TRBD1 agrees at 9 bases. Per the germline V gene, CDR1 is SGHTA and CDR2 is FQGNSA. V dropped 0 bases and J dropped 4; count of bases not matched to a gene: 0. CDR3 size: 14 residues. The CDR3 region is CASSLAGQGTEAFF. CDR3 bases: TGTGCCAGCAGCTTAGCGGGACAGGGCACTGAAGCTTTCTTT.

This chain joins TRBV5-6 and TRBJ2-3; no firm D call. This CDR3 is 17 amino acids long. V was trimmed by 6 bases and J by 2 bases, leaving 22 bases between them. Germline values: CDR1 SGHDT, CDR2 YYEEEE. This CDR3 reads CASTFSYGPPFTDTQYF. CDR3 in DNA: TGTGCCAGCACCTTTAGCTACGGTCCCCCTTTCACAGATACGCAGTATTTT.

V gene TRBV28 combines with J gene TRBJ2-3, with D tentatively TRBD1 (6 bases). CDR3 length: 15 amino acids. Germline CDR1 reads MDHEN; CDR2 reads SYDVKM. The germline V and J ends were trimmed by 11 bases and 2 bases, with 20 bases remaining between them. CDR3 sequence reads: CAYQPGTRTTDTQYF. CDR3 DNA sequence: TGTGCCTATCAGCCAGGGACACGGACCACAGATACGCAGTATTTT.

This clone was picked up a small number of times. The CDR3 region has the DNA TGTGCCACCAGCAGAGAAGAGGGGGATGGCTACACCTTC. Translated: CATSREEGDGYTF. The rearrangement links TRBV15 to TRBJ1-2, with a tentative D call TRBD1 (6 bases). V lost 0 bases, J lost 6 bases, and 8 bases lay in between. CDR3 length equals 13 residues. Per the germline V gene, CDR1 is LNHNV and CDR2 is YYDKDF (reference sequence).

The chain joins TRBV7-8 to TRBJ1-2; 9 bases match TRBD1. J gave up 2 bases and V 4 bases, and 8 bases lay outside the gene matches. This CDR3 comprises 16 residues. Germline V gives CDR1 SGHVS, CDR2 FQNEAQ. The CDR3 coding sequence is TGTGCCAGCAGCTCTCTCCGGGACAGGGCCAACTATGGCTACACCTTC. It encodes CASSSLRDRANYGYTF.

The rearrangement uses TRBV9 and TRBJ2-1; D is ambiguous. Looked up from germline, CDR1 is SGDLS and CDR2 is YYNGEE. V was cut by 4 bases and J by 5 bases, with 10 bases left in between. The CDR3 covers 13 residues. CDR3 nucleotides: TGTGCCAGCAGCATACAGCCGCACAATGAGCAGTTCTTC. This translates into CASSIQPHNEQFF. Filled out from reference TRBV9 and TRBJ2-1, the complete variable domain reads DSGVTQTPKHLITATGQRVTLRCSPRSGDLSVYWYQQSLDQGLQFLIQYYNGEERAKGNILERFSAQQFPDLHSELNLSSLELGDSALYFCASSIQPHNEQFFGPGTRLTVL.

The chain couples TRBV6-2 or TRBV6-3 to TRBJ2-1, with 7 bases fitting TRBD1. With 6 bases clipped from V and 4 bases from J, the junction kept 6 bases outside the gene matches. The CDR3 contains 14 residues. The V gene's germline CDR1 is MNHEY and CDR2 SVGEGT. The CDR3 DNA follows: TGTGCCAGCAGCCCAGGGACAGTTTACAATGAGCAGTTCTTC. This encodes CASSPGTVYNEQFF.

The chain has TRBV2 and TRBJ1-6; tentatively, D is TRBD1 (6 bases). The CDR3 covers 13 residues. The germline V gene has CDR1 SNHLY and CDR2 FYNNEI. The V end lost 2 bases, the J end lost 14 bases, and 13 bases lay between the germline ends. The CDR3 reads CASSEIGTRSLHF. CDR3 in DNA: TGTGCCAGCAGTGAAATCGGGACACGTTCCCTCCACTTT.

The gene calls are TRBV6-6 and TRBJ2-3; D is ambiguous. CDR3 length equals 14 residues. V was trimmed by 6 bases and J by 4 bases, leaving 14 bases between them. Germline CDR1 reads MNHNY; CDR2 reads SVGAGI (reference sequence). Here the CDR3 DNA reads TGTGCCAGCAGCTCTCACATCTTGGCAGATACGCAGTATTTT. Residues: CASSSHILADTQYF.

The V and J genes are TRBV4-1 and TRBJ2-2, with 10 positions matching TRBD2. After removal of 2 bases from V and 5 bases from J, the junction contained 5 bases not matched to a gene. CDR1 MGHRA and CDR2 YSYEKL come from the germline V gene. The CDR3 length is 16 residues. CDR3 nucleotide sequence: TGCGCCAGCAGCCAATCTGCTAGCGGGAGAACCGGGGAGCTGTTTTTT. This translates into CASSQSASGRTGELFF.

This chain links TRBV25-1 with TRBJ2-7; D is unclear. The CDR3 has 13 residues. Germline V lookup: CDR1 MGHDK, CDR2 SYGVNS. With 3 bases removed from V and 0 bases from J, the gap between germline ends came to 6 bases. CDR3 sequence reads: CASSESSSYEQYF. CDR3 DNA sequence: TGTGCCAGCAGTGAGAGTAGCTCCTACGAGCAGTACTTC.

The chain joins TRBV21-1 to TRBJ1-1; the table's D call, TRBD1, was not checked against the DNA. TRBV21-1 is a pseudogene. The CDR3 length is 17 residues. This chain's CDR3 is CASSNETQTGAYTEAFF. In nucleotides, the CDR3 is TGTGCCAGCAGCAATGAGACCCAGACAGGGGCGTACACTGAAGCTTTCTTT.

The chain recombines TRBV7-8 with TRBJ2-4; 12 positions agree with TRBD2. There are 20 residues in the CDR3. Germline V gene data show CDR1 as SGHVS and CDR2 as FQNEAQ. V shed 6 bases and J 1 base; nucleotides not matched to a gene: 16. CDR3 coding DNA: TGTGCCAGCAGTCCGTACCGCCTAGCGGGAGGGGGTCGGGCCAAAAACATTCAGTACTTC. Translated: CASSPYRLAGGGRAKNIQYF. Combining the CDR3 with reference TRBV7-8 and TRBJ2-4 gives the whole variable domain GAGVSQSPRYKVAKRGQDVALRCDPISGHVSLFWYQQALGQGPEFLTYFQNEAQLDKSGLPSDRFFAERPEGSVSTLKIQRTQQEDSAVYLCASSPYRLAGGGRAKNIQYFGAGTRLSVL.

The rearrangement links TRBV24-1 to TRBJ2-4, with 9 bases lining up with TRBD1. Germline V CDR1 and CDR2: KGHDR, SFDVKD. This CDR3 spans 16 amino acids. V was clipped by 3 bases and J by 7 bases; unmatched bases: 9. CDR3 in DNA: TGTGCCACCAGTGATCCGGGACAGGGACGAGAGAACATTCAGTACTTC. Residues: CATSDPGQGRENIQYF.

The V and J genes are TRBV12-3 or TRBV12-4 and TRBJ1-2; D possibly corresponds to TRBD1 (5 bases). V was shortened by 2 bases and J by 8 bases, with 9 bases between the two germline ends. This CDR3 has 12 amino acids. CDR3 protein: CASSLSRAGYTF. The CDR3 DNA is TGTGCCAGCAGTTTAAGCAGGGCGGGCTACACCTTC.

The J gene is TRBJ1-5, the V gene TRBV6-2 or TRBV6-3, with D hard to call. Germline CDR1 reads MNHEY; CDR2 reads SVGEGT. V lost 3 bases, J lost 6 bases, and 6 bases lay in between. CDR3 size: 12 residues. This CDR3 reads CASSYHPQPQHF. The CDR3 coding sequence is TGTGCCAGCAGTTATCATCCTCAGCCCCAGCATTTT.

The chain carries TRBV6-2 or TRBV6-3 and TRBJ2-1, with D hard to call. Germline V CDR1 and CDR2: MNHEY, SVGEGT. Trimming removed 0 bases at V and 4 bases at J, with 7 bases between. The CDR3 spans 14 residues. The CDR3 DNA reads as TGTGCCAGCAGTTACTCGCGACAATACAATGAGCAGTTCTTC. Its protein is CASSYSRQYNEQFF.

The chain employs TRBV4-2 and TRBJ2-3; TRBD2 agrees at 7 bases. The junction had 7 bases not matched to a gene; V was cut back by 3 bases and J by 4 bases. Germline CDR1 and CDR2: LGHNA and YNFKEQ. The CDR3 runs 15 residues. CDR3 nucleotides: TGTGCCAGCAGCCAGAACGGCGGGAGAGCAGATACGCAGTATTTT. Translation: CASSQNGGRADTQYF.

The genes are TRBV9 and TRBJ1-1, with D tentatively TRBD1 (5 bases). Germline V gives CDR1 SGDLS, CDR2 YYNGEE. This CDR3 spans 15 amino acids. With 7 bases removed from V and 6 bases from J, the gap between germline ends came to 22 bases. The CDR3 DNA is TGTGCCAGCGGGCGCACTGTAGTTGGGGGGTCTGAAGCTTTCTTT. It is translated as CASGRTVVGGSEAFF.

The rearrangement uses TRBV29-1 and TRBJ2-5; TRBD1 aligns across 9 bases. This CDR3 comprises 14 residues. J gave up 5 bases and V 6 bases, and 10 bases lay outside the gene matches. The germline gives CDR1 SQVTM, CDR2 ANQGSEA. The CDR3 DNA reads as TGCAGCGTGACCGGGACAGGGTCGGGCGAGACCCAGTACTTC. Its protein product is CSVTGTGSGETQYF.

V is TRBV10-3 and J is TRBJ1-2, with D unresolved. Per germline, CDR1 ENHRY and CDR2 SYGVKD. The CDR3 covers 12 residues. Trimming took off 2 bases at V and 2 bases at J, with 3 bases between the two ends. The CDR3, as DNA: TGTGCCATCAGTGAGCAGAACTATGGCTACACCTTC. Translating it yields CAISEQNYGYTF.

In regard to this clone: The sample holds other DNA sequences that translate to the same CDR3. The chain has TRBV6-5 and TRBJ2-6; 7 bases match TRBD1. Trimming at V came to 4 bases and at J to 4 bases, leaving 4 bases not matched to a gene. Germline V lookup: CDR1 MNHEY, CDR2 SVGAGI. The CDR3 runs to 15 residues. This CDR3 reads CASSLTGAGANVLTF. The CDR3 DNA sequence: TGTGCCAGCAGTTTAACAGGGGCCGGGGCCAACGTCCTGACTTTC.

The chain employs TRBV19 and TRBJ2-7, with D perhaps matching TRBD1 (6 bases). The germline V gene encodes CDR1 LNHDA and CDR2 SQIVND (reference sequence). The V gene lost 1 base and the J gene lost 2 bases, with 12 bases spanning the gap. The CDR3 has 15 amino acids. CDR3 amino acids: CASSIAGVHPYEQYF. The CDR3 DNA reads as TGTGCCAGTAGTATAGCAGGGGTACATCCCTACGAGCAGTACTTC.

In this sample, this clone turned up once. This chain connects TRBV19 to TRBJ2-7, with 8 bases identical to TRBD2. The CDR3 is 15 amino acids. Germline CDR1 is LNHDA and CDR2 is SQIVND (reference sequence). V dropped 1 base and J dropped 2; count of bases not matched to a gene: 4. The CDR3 DNA reads TGTGCCAGTAGTATAGCCCCGGGAGGGCCCTACGAGCAGTACTTC. This encodes CASSIAPGGPYEQYF.

This clone is a singleton in its sample. The chain links TRBV3-1 (or the pseudogene TRBV3-2) to TRBJ2-2, with D perhaps matching TRBD2 (5 bases). The germline CDR1 and CDR2 sequences are LGHDT and YNNKEL (reference sequence). The CDR3 is made up of 16 amino acids. V was cut by 0 bases and J by 4 bases, with 12 bases left in between. CDR3 in amino acids: CASSQEWAAGTGELFF. CDR3 DNA sequence: TGTGCCAGCAGCCAAGAGTGGGCCGCGGGCACCGGGGAGCTGTTTTTT.

The DNA for the CDR3 is TGTGCCAGCAGCCAACGTGGCCCTGGTGGCTACACCTTC. It codes for CASSQRGPGGYTF. V and J are TRBV6-2 or TRBV6-3 and TRBJ1-2; D is unresolved. CDR1 is MNHEY and CDR2 is SVGEGT in the germline V gene. The CDR3 is 13 amino acids. V was cut by 6 bases and J by 7 bases, with 15 bases left in between.

This clone was seen a few times. CDR3 DNA: TGTGCCAGCAGCCCATCCCGCAGCGAGCAGTACTTC. Protein: CASSPSRSEQYF. This rearrangement joins TRBV6-2 or TRBV6-3 to TRBJ2-7; D not resolved. The CDR3 is 12 amino acids. V was pared by 6 bases and J by 6 bases, with 12 bases between. CDR1 is MNHEY, CDR2 SVGEGT, per germline.

In its sample, this clone was seen once. This chain's CDR3 is CASSQRDTSSSYGYTF. The CDR3 nucleotides are TGTGCCAGCAGCCAAAGGGACACGTCGAGTTCTTATGGCTACACCTTC. The rearrangement uses TRBV4-2 and TRBJ1-2; TRBD1 is a possible D gene (6 bases). The V gene lost 2 bases and the J gene lost 5 bases, with 18 bases spanning the gap. This CDR3 spans 16 amino acids. In germline, CDR1 is LGHNA, CDR2 YNFKEQ.